This TCR beta chain emerged from a study of blood T cell repertoires in COVID-19. Whole-study context: The United States, Italy and Spain provided the acute and convalescent COVID-19 samples. T cells, B-cell-depleted T cells, or PBMCs supplied cDNA or gDNA.

In the study's own analysis: Nucleated cell counts were estimated from reference gene primer amplification. TCRdb keeps only in-frame clones here, not all; method: immunoSEQ multiplex PCR. Clonal size and the V and J genes are those of that table, whereas D and trimming came from the DNA. The profile covers under 200,000 clones, with roughly 90% appearing a single time and more than 3% taken by the ten largest. V lost 5 bases, J lost 8 bases, and 9 bases lay in between. The germline CDR1 and CDR2 sequences are MNHEY and SVGEGT. The CDR3 totals 11 residues. What was sequenced was peripheral blood. The clonotype comes from a woman in her 70s with acute or convalescent COVID-19. The rearrangement joins TRBV6-2 or TRBV6-3 to TRBJ1-2; D remains ambiguous. The CDR3 region has the DNA TGTGCCAGCAGTCCAGGACTAGGCTACACCTTC. Translating gives CASSPGLGYTF.